This is a list of T cell receptor beta chains from one sample in a study of CD8 T cells in ankylosing spondylitis. From the 5' RACE reads, TCRdb called clonotypes with MiXCR, one entry per CDR3 protein. This sample has a few hundred thousand distinct CDR3 sequences; around 20% occur once, and the top ten carry roughly 7.4%. The sample consisted of blood, either unsorted or a sorted T cell fraction (not recorded which). The receptors stem from a male donor with ankylosing spondylitis or in good health (not recorded which). CDR3s include the opening cysteine and the closing phenylalanine or tryptophan. The order of the fields is J gene, V gene, D gene, clone size, CDR3 DNA, CDR3 protein. D genes are given only for firm matches. The listing skips clone size in some rows; elsewhere it reads once, few, many or a size class.

TRBJ2-5,TRBV30,TRBD1,-,TGTGCCTGGAGTCTGACAGGACAGGGTGGGACCCAGTACTTC,CAWSLTGQGGTQYF
TRBJ1-6,TRBV20-1,-,-,TGCAGTGCTAGACCACCGGGTTCCTATAATTCACCCCTCCACTTT,CSARPPGSYNSPLHF
TRBJ1-1,TRBV24-1,-,-,TGTGCCACCAGTGCTACCCCGGCCATAGGTTTGGAGGGCGCTGAAGCTTTCTTT,CATSATPAIGLEGAEAFF
TRBJ1-5,TRBV7-8,-,-,TGTGCCAGCAGCTTAGCATTATCGGGGATTTTACAGCCCCAGCATTTT,CASSLALSGILQPQHF
TRBJ2-3,TRBV12-3/TRBV12-4,-,few,TGTGCCAGCAGTTTCTTAGGGGACCGGGACGGGATCACAGATACGCAGTATTTT,CASSFLGDRDGITDTQYF
TRBJ2-3,TRBV12-3/TRBV12-4,-,few,TGTGCCAGCAGGCCCCGGAGAATGGCGGCAGATACGCAGTATTTT,CASRPRRMAADTQYF
TRBJ2-3,TRBV2,TRBD2,-,TGTGCCAGCCCAAGATGGGATAGCGGGAGATCTCGCGGCACAGATACGCAGTATTTT,CASPRWDSGRSRGTDTQYF
TRBJ1-5,TRBV4-2,-,many,TGTGCCAGCAGCCATTCAGGGTTGAATCAGCCCCAGCATTTT,CASSHSGLNQPQHF
TRBJ1-2,TRBV10-3,TRBD1,-,TGTGCCATCAGTTCAGGGGGCGGCTATGGCTACACCTTC,CAISSGGGYGYTF
TRBJ2-1,TRBV5-1,TRBD2,few,TGCGCCAGCAGCCTCCTAGCGGGAGGGCAGGTTGAGCAGTTCTTC,CASSLLAGGQVEQFF
TRBJ1-5,TRBV3-1,-,-,TGTGCCAGCAGCCAAGATACCGATAGCAATCAGCCCCAGCATTTT,CASSQDTDSNQPQHF
TRBJ1-1,TRBV20-1,-,-,TGCAGTGCTAGAGGCCAGACTAACACTGAAGCTTTCTTT,CSARGQTNTEAFF
TRBJ1-1,TRBV28,TRBD1,-,TGTGCCAGCCTCTCAGGGGGAGGCACTGAAGCTTTCTTT,CASLSGGGTEAFF
TRBJ2-5,TRBV3-1,-,-,TGTGCCAGCAGCCTATCCGATGACAGGAATCAAGAGACCCAGTACTTC,CASSLSDDRNQETQYF
TRBJ2-5,TRBV30,-,-,TGTGCCTGGAGTGTAGGGGATCGAGAGACCCAGTACTTC,CAWSVGDRETQYF
TRBJ2-1,TRBV7-2,TRBD2,-,TGTGCCAGCAGCGTTAGCGGGTACGCCTACAATGAGCAGTTCTTC,CASSVSGYAYNEQFF
TRBJ2-5,TRBV29-1,-,many,TGCAGCGTTGAAGAAGCTAAGTACCAAGAGACCCAGTACTTC,CSVEEAKYQETQYF
TRBJ2-1,TRBV20-1,TRBD2,few,TGCAGTGCAAGCGGGAGAGGGGGCTACAATGAGCAGTTCTTC,CSASGRGGYNEQFF
TRBJ2-1,TRBV9,-,-,TGTGCCAGCAGCCCCACTGGAGGCCAGTACAATGAGCAGTTCTTC,CASSPTGGQYNEQFF
TRBJ1-2,TRBV24-1,-,-,TGTGCCACCAGTGGACTTCAGAACTATGGCTACACCTTC,CATSGLQNYGYTF
TRBJ2-1,TRBV5-1,TRBD2,-,TGCGCCAGCAGCCTGATGGGACTAGCGGGAGTGGGTGAGCAGTTCTTC,CASSLMGLAGVGEQFF
TRBJ2-5,TRBV9,-,few,TGTGCCAGCAGCGTACGGCGAAAAGAGACCCAGTACTTC,CASSVRRKETQYF
TRBJ2-1,TRBV4-1,-,many,TGCGCCAGCAGCCAAGGTCCCTCCAGCTACAATGAGCAGTTCTTC,CASSQGPSSYNEQFF
TRBJ2-3,TRBV28,TRBD2,large,TGTGCCAGCAGTTTCTGGGCGGGAGGCACAGATACGCAGTATTTT,CASSFWAGGTDTQYF
TRBJ1-5,TRBV6-2/TRBV6-3,TRBD1,few,TGTGCCAGCAGTTGGCGGGACAGGGGATTTATCAATCAGCCCCAGCATTTT,CASSWRDRGFINQPQHF
TRBJ2-1,TRBV7-8,-,-,TGTGCCAGCAGCTACCTTTTTGGGAGCTGGGACAATGAGCAGTTCTTC,CASSYLFGSWDNEQFF
TRBJ1-5,TRBV12-3/TRBV12-4,-,-,TGTGCCAGCAGTGGCGGACTAACTAGCAATCAGCCCCAGCATTTT,CASSGGLTSNQPQHF
TRBJ2-3,TRBV4-2,-,many,TGTGCCAGCAGCCAAGGCCGTGTGGCAGATACGCAGTATTTT,CASSQGRVADTQYF
TRBJ2-1,TRBV6-2/TRBV6-3,TRBD1,-,TGTGCCAGCGGGGACAGCCACGGGGTCTTC,CASGDSHGVF
TRBJ1-1,TRBV20-1,-,-,TGCAGTGCTATACAGGGTAGCGGGAACACTGAAGCTTTCTTT,CSAIQGSGNTEAFF
TRBJ2-3,TRBV25-1,TRBD1,-,TGTGCCAGCATAGGAGGACAGGGGAGCACAGATACGCAGTATTTT,CASIGGQGSTDTQYF
TRBJ1-2,TRBV18,TRBD1,-,TGTGCCAGCTCGCGAGGACAGGGGTCGAGCGCAAACTATGGCTACACCTTC,CASSRGQGSSANYGYTF
TRBJ1-2,TRBV12-3/TRBV12-4,-,-,TGTGCCAGCAGGGAGGCCGGGACGGAGGCTTATTCCACCTTC,CASREAGTEAYSTF
TRBJ2-3,TRBV5-1,TRBD1,-,TGCGCCAGCCATCGGGGACAGGGGGGCACAGATACGCAGTATTTT,CASHRGQGGTDTQYF
TRBJ2-3,TRBV18,-,many,TGTGCCAGCTCACCAATTCTCGATACGCAGTATTTT,CASSPILDTQYF
TRBJ2-2,TRBV12-3/TRBV12-4,TRBD2,-,TGTGCCACACCAGCGGGAGGGCCTTCCGGGGAGCTGTTTTTT,CATPAGGPSGELFF
TRBJ2-1,TRBV5-1,TRBD2,-,TGCGCCAGCAGCAGACTACTAGCGGGGGGGAATGAGCAGTTCTTC,CASSRLLAGGNEQFF
TRBJ2-5,TRBV9,-,-,TGTGCCAGCAGCGCGAGAGGGGATCGCTTAGAGACCCAGTACTTC,CASSARGDRLETQYF
TRBJ1-3,TRBV5-4,-,few,TGTGCCAGCAGCTTGGTCGGTGGAAACACCATATATTTT,CASSLVGGNTIYF
TRBJ1-2,TRBV10-3,TRBD1,few,TGTGCCATTCGGACAGGGGGTCGTGAGGGCTACACCTTC,CAIRTGGREGYTF
TRBJ2-1,TRBV5-1,TRBD2,-,TGCGCCAGCAGCTTGCGGGAGGGAGAGCAGTTCTTC,CASSLREGEQFF
TRBJ1-1,TRBV5-1,TRBD1,-,TGCGCCAGCAGCCCCCCGGGACAGACCCTTTCAAACACTGAAGCTTTCTTT,CASSPPGQTLSNTEAFF